Included here is one TCR beta chain sequence, with context. What antigen it recognizes has not been identified. One base away there is no much larger clone; base qualities are not given. The germline V gene encodes CDR1 LGHNA and CDR2 YNFKEQ. Clipping removes 4 bases from V and 7 bases from J, with 11 as the unmatched junction base count. Reading from cysteine to phenylalanine, the CDR3 counts 15 amino acids. Only the CDR3 DNA stays, 45 bases, in frame from base 1. The sample belongs to a study of T-cell memory formation after mild COVID-19 (TCRdb year 2021). About the full investigation: Most TCR sequence clusters were specific to one of the two donors. T-cell clones expanding and contracting after mild COVID-19 in two donors were tracked by longitudinal TCRalpha and TCRbeta repertoire sequencing. The cohort comprised two young, previously healthy adult volunteers, one female and one male.

Sequencing relied on an Illumina NovaSeq 6000. TCRalpha and TCRbeta cDNA libraries were constructed by 5'RACE with constant-segment primers, with sample barcodes and unique molecular identifiers being introduced. Trizol reagent was used to extract RNA from every sample. The libraries were amplified in two PCR steps, and the second step added a second sample barcode and Illumina TruSeq adapters. Sequencing of the libraries was done on an Illumina NovaSeq, producing 2 x 150 bp paired-end reads. Turning to the authors' computational methods: Reads were demultiplexed and collapsed into UMI-guided consensus sequences with migec v1.2.7. Using mixcr v2.1.11, UMI consensuses were aligned to TRA and TRB V and J templates and then assembled into clonotypes. A clonotype was counted as expanded or contracted only if both edgeR and NoisET called the change significant, with noise models trained on biological replicates. For edgeR calls, the thresholds were a false discovery rate-adjusted p below 0.01 and a log2 fold-change of 1. As an exploratory analysis of dynamics, PCA with hierarchical clustering was applied to max-normalized trajectories of the 1000 most abundant clonotypes. Separately sequenced CD4+ and CD8+ repertoires were used to assign the CD4 or CD8 phenotype of responding clones. TCRdb reanalyzed the raw reads on its own, using fastp at Q25 for trimming and MiXCR for clone calling, and kept in-frame beta chains. Rows with a matching CDR3 protein are joined into one entry that keeps the most common DNA and genes. V and J calls and clone size were set by TCRdb, not the authors. The sample table lists around 390,000 distinct CDR3 sequences, about 17% of them with a count of one. 20% to 25% of the sample belongs to the ten largest clones.

PBMCs were isolated by Ficoll-Paque density gradient centrifugation. Paper-wide results and their limitations: The second-wave clones that peaked on day 37 were not confirmed to be SARS-CoV-2 specific. Contracting CD4+ clones were found mainly in CM and EM memory subsets, while CD8+ clones were enriched in EMRA. Only two mild cases were covered by the study, and larger cohorts that include severe cases with pre-infection samples were considered necessary. Clones contracting from day 15 to 85 had balanced CD4/CD8 phenotypes, while a second wave expanding from day 15 to 37 was biased towards CD4+. Some responding clones were found in pre-infection memory, which suggests that pre-existing cross-reactive memory T cells took part in the SARS-CoV-2 response.

The source of this sequence is a man between 18 and 29 years old who had mild COVID-19 (a few samples of this study predate the infection). The sample titles of this study are shuffled in the database, so cell type and time point are left out; the donor was told from shared clones. The source material was PBMCs or a T cell subset sorted from them (not recorded which). The chain is encoded by TRBV4-2 joined to TRBJ2-7, with 9 junctional bases fitting TRBD1. In nucleotides, the sequence is TGTGCCAGCAGCCCTGAAAGGGGACAGGGTGGGGAGCAGTACTTC. Translated, it gives CASSPERGQGGEQYF.